What follows are 23 T cell receptor beta chains derived from one specimen sequenced in a study of CD4 T cells in relation to SARS-CoV-2 and coronaviruses. The table came from immunoSEQ multiplex PCR; TCRdb's copy has only in-frame clones and leaves some out. Of about 41,000 clones listed, roughly 84% are singletons. Antigen specificity for these receptors is unknown. The sequenced sample was naive CD4+ T cells from PBMCs, cultured in vitro. Specified subset: naive CD4+ T cells isolated by negative enrichment. Receptor source: an adult with COVID-19.

The rearrangement uses TRBV19 and TRBJ2-3, with D unclear. The ends were cut back, 1 base at V and 2 bases at J, with 4 bases in the middle. Germline V gene sequence: CDR1 LNHDA, CDR2 SQIVND (reference sequence). CDR3 length: 13 amino acids. CDR3 amino acids: CASSIAATDTQYF. CDR3 in DNA: TGTGCCAGTAGTATAGCAGCCACAGATACGCAGTATTTT.

The J gene is TRBJ2-5, the V gene TRBV19, with a weak D call TRBD1 (6 bases). V was clipped by 3 bases and J by 1 base, with 12 bases between them. This CDR3 spans 15 amino acids. Germline CDR1 LNHDA, CDR2 SQIVND (reference sequence). The CDR3 here is CASSIGGEIQETQYF. CDR3 DNA: TGTGCCAGTAGTATTGGGGGCGAGATCCAAGAGACCCAGTACTTC.

This clone was seen only once. The J gene is TRBJ2-7, the V gene TRBV6-5; perhaps TRBD1 as D (6 bases). V lost 6 bases to trimming and J lost 2 bases, with 14 bases between them. This CDR3 has 14 amino acids. Germline V lookup: CDR1 MNHEY, CDR2 SVGAGI. For the CDR3, the DNA is TGTGCCAGCAGCCTTGACAGGTTTCCCTACGAGCAGTACTTC. Its protein product is CASSLDRFPYEQYF.

CDR3 region: CASSYGGLAGNEQYF. Written as DNA, the CDR3 is TGTGCCAGCAGTTACGGTGGCCTAGCTGGCAACGAGCAGTACTTC. This chain uses TRBV6-6 with TRBJ2-7; tentative D call: TRBD2 (5 bases). CDR3 length: 15 residues. The V and J ends lost 2 bases and 5 bases respectively, with 16 bases between them. The germline CDR1 and CDR2 sequences are MNHNY and SVGAGI (reference sequence).

The chain uses TRBV28 and TRBJ2-7; no clear D gene. The CDR3 contains 11 residues. Between the trimmed V and J ends, which lost 8 bases and 3 bases, there was a span of 8 bases. Germline-derived CDR1 and CDR2 are MDHEN and SYDVKM. The CDR3 DNA reads as TGTGCCAGCGGGAATCTCTACGAGCAGTACTTC. Translated: CASGNLYEQYF.

The chain couples TRBV7-2 to TRBJ1-4; D might be TRBD1 (5 bases). The CDR3 is made up of 15 amino acids. Looked up from germline, CDR1 is SGHTA and CDR2 is FQGNSA. Trimming stripped 2 bases from V and 8 bases from J, with 15 bases between. Here the CDR3 reads CASSLSSRVYEKLFF. CDR3 coding DNA: TGTGCCAGCAGCTTAAGTAGCAGGGTCTACGAAAAACTGTTTTTT.

DNA for the CDR3: TGTGCCAGCAGGTTGGGACTAGCGGGGTACAATGAGCAGTTCTTC. This sequence encodes CASRLGLAGYNEQFF. The chain combines TRBV28 with TRBJ2-1, with 13 nucleotides matching TRBD2. The germline gives CDR1 MDHEN, CDR2 SYDVKM. This CDR3 has 15 residues. The junction had 3 bases not matched to a gene; V was cut back by 6 bases and J by 4 bases. Variable domain in full (rest from reference TRBV28 and TRBJ2-1): DVKVTQSSRYLVKRTGEKVFLECVQDMDHENMFWYRQDPGLGLRLIYFSYDVKMKEKGDIPEGYSVSREKKERFSLILESASTNQTSMYLCASRLGLAGYNEQFFGPGTRLTVL.

The chain carries TRBV9 and TRBJ2-3; 10 positions agree with TRBD2. V was pared by 0 bases and J by 5 bases, with 3 bases of the junction left unmatched. Germline CDR1 is SGDLS and CDR2 is YYNGEE. The CDR3 runs to 15 residues. The CDR3 sequence: CASSVDRLAGDTQYF. CDR3 nucleotide sequence: TGTGCCAGCAGCGTAGATCGACTAGCGGGAGATACGCAGTATTTT.

V gene TRBV18 combines with J gene TRBJ2-7; D gene ambiguous. The germline V gene encodes CDR1 KGHSH and CDR2 LQKENI. The CDR3 is 12 amino acids. The germline V and J ends were trimmed by 1 base and 6 bases, with 7 bases remaining between them. CDR3 bases: TGTGCCAGCTCACCACAGGTTGGCGAGCAGTACTTC. Protein product: CASSPQVGEQYF.

V gene TRBV7-3 combines with J gene TRBJ2-1; TRBD2 aligns across 13 bases. J gave up 6 bases and V 4 bases, and 3 bases lay outside the gene matches. The germline gives CDR1 SGHTA, CDR2 FQGTGA. This CDR3 contains 15 residues. CDR3 bases: TGTGCCAGCAGCTCCGGACTAGCGGGAGTCAATGAGCAGTTCTTC. The encoded protein is CASSSGLAGVNEQFF. The full variable domain, its missing parts supplied by reference TRBV7-3 and TRBJ2-1, is GAGVSQTPSNKVTEKGKYVELRCDPISGHTALYWYRQSLGQGPEFLIYFQGTGAADDSGLPNDRFFAVRPEGSVSTLKIQRTERGDSAVYLCASSSGLAGVNEQFFGPGTRLTVL.

V usage is TRBV6-2 or TRBV6-3 and J usage is TRBJ2-1; TRBD1 matches 8 bases. V lost 4 bases and J lost 0; bases outside the gene matches: 11. Germline CDR1 reads MNHEY; CDR2 reads SVGEGT. The CDR3 loop spans 18 amino acids. The CDR3 nucleotides are TGTGCCAGCAGTTCCCGCGGACAGGGTATTAACTCCTACAATGAGCAGTTCTTC. Translating gives CASSSRGQGINSYNEQFF.

The V call is TRBV13, the J call TRBJ2-3, with a possible D match to TRBD1 (6 bases). Germline CDR1 and CDR2: PRHDT and FYEKMQ (reference sequence). V was cut by 1 base and J by 4 bases, with 12 bases left in between. This CDR3 contains 15 residues. The CDR3 here is CASSLVGGPPDTQYF. The CDR3 bases are TGTGCCAGCAGCTTAGTTGGGGGCCCCCCAGATACGCAGTATTTT.

The chain carries TRBV6-5 and TRBJ2-3; TRBD2 is a possible D gene (6 bases). The V gene lost 5 bases and the J gene lost 1 base, with 13 bases spanning the gap. There are 15 residues in the CDR3. CDR1 and CDR2 from the germline V gene are MNHEY and SVGAGI. The DNA for the CDR3 is TGTGCCAGCAGTCGCGGGACTCCCGGCACAGATACGCAGTATTTT. Amino acids: CASSRGTPGTDTQYF.

The rearrangement uses TRBV7-2 and TRBJ2-7; TRBD2 matches at 14 bases. In germline, CDR1 is SGHTA, CDR2 FQGNSA. J was trimmed by 6 bases and V by 1 base; bases with no gene match: 5. This CDR3 is built from 16 residues. CDR3 coding DNA: TGTGCCAGCAGCTTAGTTTCGGGACTAGCGGGAGTCGAGCAGTACTTC. Translated, it gives CASSLVSGLAGVEQYF.

V is TRBV5-1 and J is TRBJ2-3; D not resolved. The germline V gene encodes CDR1 SGHRS and CDR2 YFSETQ. The CDR3 totals 11 residues. Trimming cost V 5 bases and J 7 bases, with 8 bases left between them. The CDR3 bases are TGCGCCAGCAGTTTGCGAAATACGCAGTATTTT. This codes for CASSLRNTQYF.

V is TRBV5-5 and J is TRBJ2-7; 9 bases are shared with TRBD1. Unmatched junction bases numbered 5, after V lost 7 bases and J lost 3 bases. The CDR3 spans 13 residues. Germline V gene lookup returns CDR1 SGHKS and CDR2 YYEKEE (reference sequence). This CDR3 reads CASSGQGFYEQYF. The CDR3, as DNA: TGTGCCAGCTCTGGACAGGGGTTCTACGAGCAGTACTTC. Based on the CDR3 plus reference TRBV5-5 and TRBJ2-7, the full variable domain is DAGVTQSPTHLIKTRGQQVTLRCSPISGHKSVSWYQQVLGQGPQFIFQYYEKEERGRGNFPDRFSARQFPNYSSELNVNALLLGDSALYLCASSGQGFYEQYFGPGTRLTVT.

The chain carries TRBV19 and TRBJ2-1, with D perhaps being TRBD1 or TRBD2 (6 bases each). The V gene lost 0 bases and the J gene lost 6 bases, with 21 bases spanning the gap. CDR3 size: 18 residues. Per the germline V gene, CDR1 is LNHDA and CDR2 is SQIVND (reference sequence). CDR3 sequence: CASSIEAAKGGWVNEQFF. The DNA for the CDR3 is TGTGCCAGTAGTATAGAGGCAGCGAAGGGGGGATGGGTCAATGAGCAGTTCTTC.

This chain connects TRBV6-2 or TRBV6-3 to TRBJ2-6; D might be TRBD2 (6 bases). V lost 2 bases and J 0 bases, leaving 8 bases between the germline ends. Germline CDR1 is MNHEY and CDR2 is SVGEGT. CDR3 length: 16 amino acids. CDR3 in amino acids: CASSYLGSSGANVLTF. CDR3 DNA sequence: TGTGCCAGCAGTTACCTCGGGAGCTCTGGGGCCAACGTCCTGACTTTC.

The chain employs TRBV4-1 and TRBJ1-2, with D possibly being TRBD1 (5 bases). The CDR3 spans 14 residues. The germline CDR1 and CDR2 sequences are MGHRA and YSYEKL. Trimming removed 0 bases from V and 4 bases from J, with 9 bases in between. The DNA of the CDR3 is TGCGCCAGCAGCCAAGATGGGCAGGGCTATGGCTACACCTTC. Its protein product is CASSQDGQGYGYTF.

V usage is TRBV18 and J usage is TRBJ1-1, with 8 bases aligning to TRBD1. V shed 1 base and J 0 bases; nucleotides not matched to a gene: 7. Germline assignment: CDR1 KGHSH and CDR2 LQKENI. This CDR3 is 17 amino acids long. The CDR3 DNA reads as TGTGCCAGCTCACCACGGCAGGGGGCCCACATGAACACTGAAGCTTTCTTT. As protein: CASSPRQGAHMNTEAFF.

The chain combines TRBV11-2 with TRBJ2-7, with 9 bases aligning to TRBD1. In germline, CDR1 is SGHAT, CDR2 FQNNGV. The CDR3 contains 15 residues. The junction had 7 bases not matched to a gene; V was cut back by 7 bases and J by 0 bases. The CDR3 is CASTPGQGHSYEQYF. DNA of the CDR3: TGTGCCAGCACCCCCGGACAGGGGCACTCCTACGAGCAGTACTTC. Variable domain in full (rest from reference TRBV11-2 and TRBJ2-7): EAGVAQSPRYKIIEKRQSVAFWCNPISGHATLYWYQQILGQGPKLLIQFQNNGVVDDSQLPKDRFSAERLKGVDSTLKIQPAKLEDSAVYLCASTPGQGHSYEQYFGPGTRLTVT.

This chain uses TRBV28 with TRBJ2-3, with TRBD2 matching 9 bases. CDR1 MDHEN and CDR2 SYDVKM come from the germline V gene. This CDR3 comprises 14 residues. V gave up 6 bases and J gave up 3 bases; unmatched junction bases: 4. The CDR3: CASREGLATDTQYF. The DNA of the CDR3 is TGTGCCAGCAGGGAGGGACTAGCAACAGATACGCAGTATTTT.

V gene TRBV6-6 combines with J gene TRBJ2-1; 9 nucleotides line up with TRBD2. Germline V gives CDR1 MNHNY, CDR2 SVGAGI (reference sequence). This CDR3 contains 16 residues. J gave up 5 bases and V 6 bases, and 11 bases lay outside the gene matches. This chain's CDR3 is CASSSSELAGDNEQFF. CDR3 bases: TGTGCCAGCAGCTCCTCCGAGTTAGCGGGAGACAATGAGCAGTTCTTC.